Shown below are 16 T cell receptor beta chains from a single sample sequenced in a study of regulatory T cells in long-lasting Graves disease. Time point of the sample: newly diagnosed GD, antithyroid drugs for less than 3 months. PBMC RNA was the source of the TCR library. Combining iRepertoire HTBI primers with Arm-PCR of CDR3 regions, the authors built TCR beta libraries. TCRdb re-called the multiplex PCR reads through MiXCR, storing one row per CDR3 protein. This sample yields about 310,000 distinct CDR3 sequences, of which 18% are seen a single time; about 36% belongs to the top ten. Specimen: peripheral blood mononuclear cells (PBMCs), collected at new diagnosis, from a patient treated with antithyroid drugs. Every receptor here comes from a female donor with Graves disease.

This clonotype was detected many times. The chain links TRBV28 to TRBJ1-2, with 9 bases matching TRBD1. CDR3 length: 14 amino acids. Germline V gene sequence: CDR1 MDHEN, CDR2 SYDVKM. The ends lost 1 base at V and 7 bases at J; junction bases unmatched: 4. Here the CDR3 DNA reads TGTGCCAGCAGTTTATTGCGGGGACAGGGTGGCTACACCTTC. This sequence encodes CASSLLRGQGGYTF.

This clonotype showed up many times. J is TRBJ2-4 and V is TRBV12-3 or TRBV12-4; TRBD1 aligns across 11 bases. The CDR3 runs 16 residues. The V gene end was trimmed by 7 bases and the J gene end by 1 base; junction bases not matched to a gene: 6. The DNA for the CDR3 is TGTGCCAGCAAGCCGTGGGACAGGGGGGCCAAAAACATTCAGTACTTC. Protein product: CASKPWDRGAKNIQYF.

This clonotype was seen at least ten times. The chain has TRBV19 and TRBJ2-1; TRBD2 is a possible D gene (6 bases). The germline V and J ends were trimmed by 3 bases and 3 bases, with 15 bases remaining between them. This CDR3 is built from 16 residues. Germline values: CDR1 LNHDA, CDR2 SQIVND (reference sequence). The CDR3 nucleotides are TGTGCCAGTAGTATCCCCACCGGGACTGACTACAATGAGCAGTTCTTC. Translated: CASSIPTGTDYNEQFF.

Concerning this clonotype itself: Given a much more abundant clone one base away, this may be a read error. V and J are TRBV11-2 and TRBJ2-1; 12 bases align to TRBD2. The germline V gene encodes CDR1 SGHAT and CDR2 FQNNGV. The CDR3 has 15 amino acids. The CDR3 nucleotides are TGTGCCAGCAGCTCTAGCGGGAGGGCAGACAATGAGAAGTTCTTC. The encoded protein is CASSSSGRADNEKFF.

There are many counts of this clonotype. J is TRBJ2-7 and V is TRBV7-8; D possibly uses TRBD1 or TRBD2 (5 bases each). V was trimmed by 5 bases and J by 0 bases, leaving 17 bases between them. The V gene's germline CDR1 is SGHVS and CDR2 FQNEAQ. The CDR3 has 16 residues. CDR3 nucleotide sequence: TGTGCCAGCAGCCGTACAACCGGGACCTTCTCCTACGAGCAGTACTTC. Protein sequence: CASSRTTGTFSYEQYF.

This clonotype was counted a few times. V usage is TRBV9 and J usage is TRBJ2-2, with 8 bases aligning to TRBD1. Germline CDR1 and CDR2: SGDLS and YYNGEE. The ends lost 4 bases at V and 1 base at J; junction bases unmatched: 9. There are 17 residues in the CDR3. The CDR3 loop reads CASSPEPGTGNTGELFF. CDR3 DNA: TGTGCCAGCAGCCCTGAGCCCGGGACAGGGAACACCGGGGAGCTGTTTTTT.

There are many counts of this clonotype. The gene calls are TRBV27 and TRBJ2-3, with D maybe TRBD1 (6 bases). Deletions cut 3 bases from V and 6 bases from J, with 10 bases between. The CDR3 spans 13 residues. The germline CDR1 and CDR2 sequences are MNHEY and SMNVEV (reference sequence). CDR3 nucleotides: TGTGCCAGCAGTTTTAAACAGGGCGATACGCAGTATTTT. Protein sequence: CASSFKQGDTQYF.

Comments on this clonotype: The junction shows a germline mismatch at one end, possibly a read error. The CDR3 here is CSAPDPRGRAGNTQYF. The CDR3 coding sequence is TGCAGTGCACCAGACCCCCGCGGGAGGGCTGGTAATACACAGTATTTT. V gene TRBV20-1 combines with J gene TRBJ2-3, with 9 bases aligning to TRBD2. From germline, CDR1 is DFQATT and CDR2 SNEGSKA (reference sequence). The CDR3 covers 16 residues.

This clonotype came up once. This may come from a read error, since a much larger clone is one base off. The V and J genes are TRBV15 and TRBJ2-5; D is unclear. Between the trimmed V and J ends, which lost 1 base and 4 bases, there was a span of 10 bases. The CDR3 has 14 amino acids. In germline, CDR1 is LNHNV, CDR2 YYDKDF (reference sequence). The CDR3 loop reads CATSRVGRLETQYF. The CDR3 bases are TGTGCCACCAGCAGAGTGGGCAGGCTAGAGACCCAGTACTTC.

The sample holds many counts of this clonotype. The rearrangement joins TRBV28 to TRBJ2-7, with D uncertain. CDR3 length: 12 residues. Trimming pared 2 bases from V and 2 bases from J, leaving 4 bases between. Per the germline V gene, CDR1 is MDHEN and CDR2 is SYDVKM. The CDR3 DNA is TGTGCCAGCAGTTTACTTGCCTACGAGCAGTACTTC. As protein: CASSLLAYEQYF.

This clonotype was observed at least ten times. This sequence joins TRBV7-9 and TRBJ2-2; tentatively, D is TRBD1 or TRBD2 (5 bases each). Germline V CDR1 and CDR2: SEHNR, FQNEAQ (reference sequence). The CDR3 is 20 residues long. Trimming shortened V by 5 bases and J by 3 bases, and 28 bases separated the two germline ends. The CDR3 DNA reads as TGTGCCAGCAGCCATACCGGGGCCACCATCATTAGCAGGGACACCGGGGAGCTGTTTTTT. Protein product: CASSHTGATIISRDTGELFF.

This clonotype is labeled as medium-sized (0.01 to 0.1%). CDR3 nucleotide sequence: TGTGCCAGCAGTGAAACTAGCGGGAGGGCCCAGTACTTC. It codes for CASSETSGRAQYF. The chain couples TRBV2 to TRBJ2-5, with 13 bases lining up with TRBD2. V shed 2 bases and J 9 bases; nucleotides not matched to a gene: 0. Germline V lookup: CDR1 SNHLY, CDR2 FYNNEI. This CDR3 spans 13 amino acids.

The sample holds many counts of this clonotype. The chain recombines TRBV18 with TRBJ2-2; TRBD2 aligns across 10 bases. The CDR3 consists of 16 residues. CDR1 is KGHSH, CDR2 LQKENI, per germline. V dropped 1 base and J dropped 5; count of bases not matched to a gene: 4. The chain's CDR3 is CASSPLQLAGTGELFF. The DNA for the CDR3 is TGTGCCAGCTCACCACTGCAACTAGCGGGAACCGGGGAGCTGTTTTTT.

The J gene is TRBJ2-3, the V gene TRBV7-2; D is unclear. The V end lost 5 bases, the J end lost 4 bases, and 10 bases lay between the germline ends. The germline CDR1 and CDR2 sequences are SGHTA and FQGNSA. The CDR3 sequence is 13 residues long. This chain's CDR3 is CASSPHLADTQYF. CDR3 nucleotides: TGTGCCAGCAGCCCCCATTTGGCAGATACGCAGTATTTT.

This chain connects TRBV24-1 to TRBJ1-2; unclear D gene. V shed 8 bases and J shed 4 bases, with 13 bases lying between them. From germline, CDR1 is KGHDR and CDR2 SFDVKD. The length of the CDR3 is 13 residues. The CDR3: CATTPRAVYGYTF. In DNA form, the CDR3 reads TGTGCCACCACCCCACGGGCAGTCTATGGCTACACCTTC.

The chain couples TRBV10-1 to TRBJ1-2; D uncertain. There are 13 residues in the CDR3. The germline V and J ends were trimmed by 3 bases and 5 bases, with 10 bases remaining between them. CDR1 is WNHNN, CDR2 SYGVQD, per germline (reference sequence). Written as DNA, the CDR3 is TGCGCCAGCAGTGATGGAAATTCGTATGGCTACACCTTC. Its translation: CASSDGNSYGYTF.